This TCR beta chain was retrieved from a study of spatial heterogeneity in lung cancer. The CDR3 has 16 residues. Germline trimming cut 6 bases from V and 0 bases from J; bases unmatched to any gene: 3. Germline CDR1 is SNHLY and CDR2 is FYNNEI. This clonotype was seen at least ten times. The antigen is unknown. Time point defined: sample taken at primary tumor resection. The sequenced material consisted of unsorted whole RNA from tumor, nontumor lung or frozen PBMC. Study conclusions and caveats: Expanded tumor TCRs that were ubiquitous appeared in blood more at resection than follow-up.

TCRdb re-derived calls from the 5' RACE reads in MiXCR, one entry per CDR3 protein. This table has about 23,000 distinct CDR3 sequences, approximately 4.8% appearing once. This rearrangement joins TRBV2 to TRBJ2-1; TRBD2 matches 12 bases. The sequence was collected from a male donor with early-stage non-small cell lung cancer. The sample consisted of PBMCs, taken at surgery. The CDR3 sequence is CASRSSGRASYNEQFF. CDR3 coding DNA: TGTGCCAGCAGGTCTAGCGGGAGGGCCTCCTACAATGAGCAGTTCTTC.